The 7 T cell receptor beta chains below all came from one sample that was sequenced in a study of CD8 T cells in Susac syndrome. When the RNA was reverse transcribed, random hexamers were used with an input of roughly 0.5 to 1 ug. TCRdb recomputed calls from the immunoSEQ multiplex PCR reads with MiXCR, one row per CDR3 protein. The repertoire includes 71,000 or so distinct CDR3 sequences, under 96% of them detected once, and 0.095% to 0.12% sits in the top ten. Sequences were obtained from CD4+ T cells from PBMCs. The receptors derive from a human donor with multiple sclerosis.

The CDR3 protein is CASSSTGTFYEQYF. Written as DNA, the CDR3 is TGTGCCAGCAGTAGCACCGGGACATTCTACGAGCAGTACTTC. V usage is TRBV6-5 and J usage is TRBJ2-7, with D perhaps TRBD1 (6 bases). The CDR3 covers 14 residues. Germline assignment: CDR1 MNHEY and CDR2 SVGAGI. The V gene lost 5 bases and the J gene lost 3 bases, with 14 bases spanning the gap.

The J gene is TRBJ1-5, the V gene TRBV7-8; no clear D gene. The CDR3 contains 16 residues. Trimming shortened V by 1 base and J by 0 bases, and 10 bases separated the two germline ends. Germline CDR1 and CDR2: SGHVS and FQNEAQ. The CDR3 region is CASSLGLGSSNQPQHF. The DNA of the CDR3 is TGTGCCAGCAGCTTAGGGTTGGGCAGTAGCAATCAGCCCCAGCATTTT. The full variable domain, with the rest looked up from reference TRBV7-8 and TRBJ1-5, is GAGVSQSPRYKVAKRGQDVALRCDPISGHVSLFWYQQALGQGPEFLTYFQNEAQLDKSGLPSDRFFAERPEGSVSTLKIQRTQQEDSAVYLCASSLGLGSSNQPQHFGDGTRLSIL.

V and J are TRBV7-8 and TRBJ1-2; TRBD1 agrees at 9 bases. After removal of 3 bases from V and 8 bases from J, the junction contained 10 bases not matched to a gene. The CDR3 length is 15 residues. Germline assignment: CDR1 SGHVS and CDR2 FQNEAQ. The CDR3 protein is CASSFGTGGLEGYTF. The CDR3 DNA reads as TGTGCCAGCAGCTTTGGCACAGGGGGCCTTGAGGGCTACACCTTC.

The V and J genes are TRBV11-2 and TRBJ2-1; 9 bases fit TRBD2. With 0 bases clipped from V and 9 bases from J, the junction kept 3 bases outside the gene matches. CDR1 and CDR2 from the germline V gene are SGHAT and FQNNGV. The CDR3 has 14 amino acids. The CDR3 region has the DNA TGTGCCAGCAGCTTAGAAAGACTAGCGGCTGAGCAGTTCTTC. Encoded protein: CASSLERLAAEQFF.

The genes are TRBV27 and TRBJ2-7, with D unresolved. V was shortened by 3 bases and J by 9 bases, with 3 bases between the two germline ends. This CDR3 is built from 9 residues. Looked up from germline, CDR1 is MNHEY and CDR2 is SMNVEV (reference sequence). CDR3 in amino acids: CASSFVQYF. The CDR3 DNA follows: TGTGCCAGCAGTTTTGTGCAGTACTTC.

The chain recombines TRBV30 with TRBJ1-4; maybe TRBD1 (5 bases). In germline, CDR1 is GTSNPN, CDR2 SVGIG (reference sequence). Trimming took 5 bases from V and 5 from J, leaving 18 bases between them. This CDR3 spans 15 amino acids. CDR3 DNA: TGTGCCTGGGGCGTATATTGGGACGGGAATGAAAAACTGTTTTTT. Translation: CAWGVYWDGNEKLFF. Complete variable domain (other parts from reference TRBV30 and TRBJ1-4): SQTIHQWPATLVQPVGSPLSLECTVEGTSNPNLYWYRQAAGRGLQLLFYSVGIGQISSEVPQNLSASRPQDRQFILSSKKLLLSDSGFYLCAWGVYWDGNEKLFFGSGTQLSVL.

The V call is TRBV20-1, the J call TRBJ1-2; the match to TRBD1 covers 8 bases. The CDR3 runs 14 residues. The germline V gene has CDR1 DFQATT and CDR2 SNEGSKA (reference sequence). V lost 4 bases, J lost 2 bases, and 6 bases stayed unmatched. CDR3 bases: TGCAGTGCTAAACAGACAGGGGCGAACTATGGCTACACCTTC. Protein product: CSAKQTGANYGYTF.